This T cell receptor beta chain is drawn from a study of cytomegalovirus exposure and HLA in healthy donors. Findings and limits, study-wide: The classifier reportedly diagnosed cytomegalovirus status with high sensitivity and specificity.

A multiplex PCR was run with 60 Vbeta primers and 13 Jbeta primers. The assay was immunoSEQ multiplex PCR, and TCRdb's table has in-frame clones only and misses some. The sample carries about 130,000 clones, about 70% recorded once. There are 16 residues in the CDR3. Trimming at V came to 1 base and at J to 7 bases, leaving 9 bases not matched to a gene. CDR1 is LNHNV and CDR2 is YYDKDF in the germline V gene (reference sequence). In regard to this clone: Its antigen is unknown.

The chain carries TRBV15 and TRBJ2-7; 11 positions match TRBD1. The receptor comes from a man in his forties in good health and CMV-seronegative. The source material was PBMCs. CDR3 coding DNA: TGTGCCACCAGCAGAGGAATGGGACAGGGGGTAGGAGAGCAGTACTTC. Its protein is CATSRGMGQGVGEQYF. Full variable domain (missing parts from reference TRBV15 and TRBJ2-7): DAMVIQNPRYQVTQFGKPVTLSCSQTLNHNVMYWYQQKSSQAPKLLFHYYDKDFNNEADTPDNFQSRRPNTSFCFLDIRSPGLGDTAMYLCATSRGMGQGVGEQYFGPGTRLTVT.